This TCR beta chain was identified during a study of cytomegalovirus exposure and HLA in healthy donors. The study's findings and limits: A further, later analysis showed that HLA-associated TCR beta chains (compared with equally common others) were more clonally expanded. The study dropped some indistinguishable V segments, TRBV6-2 and TRBV6-3 among them.

CDR1 and CDR2 from the germline V gene are MDHEN and SYDVKM. There are 17 residues in the CDR3. Losses at the gene ends were 4 bases for V and 6 bases for J; bases not matched to a gene: 11. To note about this clone: Its specificity is unknown.

In the PCR, 60 Vbeta and 13 Jbeta primers were used. Data came from immunoSEQ multiplex PCR; TCRdb stores just in-frame clones and leaves some out. The sample yields some 44,000 clones, 75% to 90% seen once. The genes are TRBV28 and TRBJ1-6, with 8 bases aligning to TRBD1. Sequenced sample: PBMCs. The receptor was derived from a woman aged 35 to 49 in good health and CMV-seropositive. This CDR3 is CASSSKLTGVANSPLHF. The CDR3, as DNA: TGTGCCAGCAGTTCAAAATTGACAGGGGTGGCTAATTCACCCCTCCACTTT.